One sample yielded the 29 T cell receptor beta chains listed below, sequenced in a study of blood T cell repertoires in COVID-19. Using immunoSEQ multiplex PCR, the repertoire was profiled, and TCRdb retains in-frame clones only, with some absent. Of roughly 210,000 clones listed, around 84% are singletons. The specimen sequenced was peripheral blood. The receptors derive from an elderly woman with COVID-19, enrolled during active disease.

The chain couples TRBV13 to TRBJ2-3; 7 positions match TRBD1. Germline assignment: CDR1 PRHDT and CDR2 FYEKMQ (reference sequence). The V and J ends lost 4 bases and 2 bases, in that order; junction bases with no gene match: 9. The CDR3 sequence is 16 residues long. CDR3 protein: CASSSTGQGDTDTQYF. In DNA, the CDR3 is TGTGCCAGCAGCTCCACAGGGCAGGGGGACACAGATACGCAGTATTTT.

A remark on this clone: Different DNA sequences within this sample yield the same CDR3. The chain carries TRBV25-1 and TRBJ2-1; possible D gene TRBD2, 5 bases. Germline CDR1 is MGHDK and CDR2 is SYGVNS. The CDR3 runs 15 residues. V shed 1 base and J shed 0 bases, with 7 bases lying between them. The CDR3 spells CASSESGSSYNEQFF. In DNA, the CDR3 is TGTGCCAGCAGTGAATCTGGGAGCTCCTACAATGAGCAGTTCTTC.

The chain has TRBV5-1 and TRBJ2-6, with D unresolved. The CDR3 sequence is 15 residues long. V shed 0 bases and J shed 2 bases, with 6 bases lying between them. Looked up from germline, CDR1 is SGHRS and CDR2 is YFSETQ. The CDR3 bases are TGCGCCAGCAGCTTGGTACTTGCTGGGGCCAACGTCCTGACTTTC. Amino acid sequence: CASSLVLAGANVLTF.

This sequence joins TRBV29-1 and TRBJ1-1; D might be TRBD1 (5 bases). The V end lost 3 bases, the J end lost 4 bases, and 12 bases lay between the germline ends. This CDR3 has 13 residues. The germline gives CDR1 SQVTM, CDR2 ANQGSEA. Here the CDR3 DNA reads TGCAGCGTTGACGGCCAGGGTGGCACTGAAGCTTTCTTT. Its translation is CSVDGQGGTEAFF.

The chain combines TRBV6-5 with TRBJ1-5; a possible D gene is TRBD1 (5 bases). Germline CDR1 and CDR2: MNHEY and SVGAGI. Deletions cut 2 bases from V and 6 bases from J, with 11 bases between. This CDR3 region has 14 residues. The CDR3 spells CASSYGRVGQPQHF. DNA of the CDR3: TGTGCCAGCAGTTACGGCAGGGTGGGTCAGCCCCAGCATTTT.

This rearrangement joins TRBV24-1 to TRBJ2-1; the match to TRBD2 covers 12 bases. Germline V CDR1 and CDR2: KGHDR, SFDVKD. V lost 4 bases and J lost 5; bases outside the gene matches: 2. CDR3 size: 15 residues. CDR3 sequence (DNA): TGTGCCACCAGTGAGCGGACTAGCGGGGACAATGAGCAGTTCTTC. The encoded protein is CATSERTSGDNEQFF.

The chain has TRBV2 and TRBJ1-4; D remains ambiguous. The CDR3 covers 14 residues. With 3 bases removed from V and 9 bases from J, the gap between germline ends came to 14 bases. The germline gives CDR1 SNHLY, CDR2 FYNNEI. CDR3 protein: CASSDGQVSQKLFF. The CDR3 DNA follows: TGTGCCAGCAGTGATGGGCAGGTGTCTCAAAAACTGTTTTTT.

This chain joins TRBV12-3 or TRBV12-4 and TRBJ1-2; D possibly corresponds to TRBD1 (5 bases). V was pared by 6 bases and J by 8 bases, with 16 bases between. This CDR3 has 13 residues. CDR3 protein: CASSLGGKQGYTF. The CDR3 DNA is TGTGCCAGCAGCCTCGGGGGGAAACAGGGCTACACCTTC.

The chain carries TRBV25-1 and TRBJ1-5, with TRBD1 matching 8 bases. The CDR3 has 14 amino acids. V lost 6 bases to trimming and J lost 7 bases; unmatched junction nucleotides: 8. CDR1 is MGHDK, CDR2 SYGVNS, per germline. The CDR3 loop is CASSQTGALQPQHF. The DNA of the CDR3 is TGTGCCAGCAGCCAGACAGGGGCTTTACAGCCCCAGCATTTT.

This rearrangement joins TRBV19 to TRBJ1-5, with 11 nucleotides matching TRBD1. CDR3 size: 16 residues. CDR1 and CDR2 (germline): LNHDA, SQIVND (reference sequence). The V gene end was trimmed by 1 base and the J gene end by 9 bases; junction bases not matched to a gene: 8. CDR3 residues: CASSIVTGQGGVPQHF. For the CDR3, the DNA is TGTGCCAGTAGTATAGTCACGGGACAGGGGGGAGTGCCCCAGCATTTT.

This sequence joins TRBV4-1 and TRBJ1-2, with 8 bases aligning to TRBD1. The CDR3 consists of 18 residues. CDR1 and CDR2 from the germline V gene are MGHRA and YSYEKL. With 0 bases clipped from V and 4 bases from J, the junction kept 13 bases outside the gene matches. DNA for the CDR3: TGCGCCAGCAGCCAAGATAGTTCCTCAGGGGGCTTGGTCTATGGCTACACCTTC. This codes for CASSQDSSSGGLVYGYTF.

This rearrangement joins TRBV5-4 to TRBJ1-3; 11 nucleotides line up with TRBD1. Germline V gives CDR1 SGHNT, CDR2 YYREEE (reference sequence). This CDR3 comprises 15 residues. Trimming removed 4 bases from V and 5 bases from J; junction bases left unmatched: 5. For the CDR3, the DNA is TGTGCCAGCAGCACGGACAGGGGGCGAAGAAACACCATATATTTT. It codes for CASSTDRGRRNTIYF. Looking up the rest from reference TRBV5-4 and TRBJ1-3 gives the full variable domain: ETGVTQSPTHLIKTRGQQVTLRCSSQSGHNTVSWYQQALGQGPQFIFQYYREEENGRGNFPPRFSGLQFPNYSSELNVNALELDDSALYLCASSTDRGRRNTIYFGEGSWLTVV.

The rearrangement joins TRBV19 to TRBJ1-5; 10 nucleotides line up with TRBD1. This CDR3 has 20 residues. Germline-derived CDR1 and CDR2 are LNHDA and SQIVND (reference sequence). V lost 9 bases to trimming and J lost 0 bases; unmatched junction nucleotides: 20. Here the CDR3 DNA reads TGTGCCAGCCCGCCCCAAACCGGGACAGGGGCCCGATATAGCAATCAGCCCCAGCATTTT. It codes for CASPPQTGTGARYSNQPQHF.

V is TRBV6-5 and J is TRBJ1-2; 10 nucleotides line up with TRBD1. Trimming removed 5 bases from V and 4 bases from J; junction bases left unmatched: 4. Germline CDR1 reads MNHEY; CDR2 reads SVGAGI. The CDR3 has 14 amino acids. The CDR3 coding sequence is TGTGCCAGCAGTACGGGACAGGGGATCTATGGCTACACCTTC. Translating gives CASSTGQGIYGYTF.

The chain has TRBV18 and TRBJ1-2, with TRBD1 matching 10 bases. CDR1 is KGHSH and CDR2 is LQKENI in the germline V gene. The CDR3 is made up of 15 amino acids. The ends lost 3 bases at V and 4 bases at J; junction bases unmatched: 5. CDR3 coding DNA: TGTGCCAGCTCACCCTGGACAGGGGGAGGCTATGGCTACACCTTC. Residues: CASSPWTGGGYGYTF.

The gene calls are TRBV5-1 and TRBJ2-1; possibly TRBD2 for D (6 bases). V lost 3 bases, J lost 0 bases, and 13 bases lay in between. This CDR3 region has 16 residues. CDR1 SGHRS and CDR2 YFSETQ come from the germline V gene. CDR3 residues: CASSWDSRSSYNEQFF. The CDR3 DNA reads TGCGCCAGCAGCTGGGACTCCCGGAGCTCCTACAATGAGCAGTTCTTC.

The V and J genes are TRBV5-6 and TRBJ1-2; 9 nucleotides agree with TRBD1. This CDR3 comprises 14 residues. Unmatched junction bases numbered 12, after V lost 4 bases and J lost 11 bases. Germline-derived CDR1 and CDR2 are SGHDT and YYEEEE. CDR3 nucleotides: TGTGCCAGCAGCCTTCCGGGACAGGGATATGAATACACCTTC. Translating gives CASSLPGQGYEYTF.

The rearrangement joins TRBV19 to TRBJ1-5, with a possible D match to TRBD1 (5 bases). There are 14 residues in the CDR3. Trimming stripped 6 bases from V and 0 bases from J, with 9 bases between. Germline V gene sequence: CDR1 LNHDA, CDR2 SQIVND (reference sequence). As DNA, the CDR3 is TGTGCCAGTAGAGCAGGGAATAGCAATCAGCCCCAGCATTTT. It is translated as CASRAGNSNQPQHF. The full variable domain, rest sourced from reference TRBV19 and TRBJ1-5, is DGGITQSPKYLFRKEGQNVTLSCEQNLNHDAMYWYRQDPGQGLRLIYYSQIVNDFQKGDIAEGYSVSREKKESFPLTVTSAQKNPTAFYLCASRAGNSNQPQHFGDGTRLSIL.

The V gene is TRBV7-2, the J gene TRBJ1-1; 12 positions agree with TRBD1. There are 17 residues in the CDR3. CDR1 and CDR2 (germline): SGHTA, FQGNSA. The V gene end was trimmed by 1 base and the J gene end by 1 base; junction bases not matched to a gene: 4. The CDR3 reads CASSLVGTGGKNTEAFF. For the CDR3, the DNA is TGTGCCAGCAGCTTAGTTGGGACAGGGGGCAAGAACACTGAAGCTTTCTTT.

This sequence joins TRBV7-2 and TRBJ2-1; 15 nucleotides agree with TRBD2. With V trimmed by 4 bases and J by 7 bases, 11 bases remained unmatched. The CDR3 runs to 18 residues. CDR1 SGHTA and CDR2 FQGNSA come from the germline V gene. CDR3 sequence reads: CASSSPGLAGGPWNEQFF. In DNA form, the CDR3 reads TGTGCCAGCAGCTCTCCGGGACTAGCGGGGGGACCGTGGAATGAGCAGTTCTTC. The full variable domain, completed using reference TRBV7-2 and TRBJ2-1, is GAGVSQSPSNKVTEKGKDVELRCDPISGHTALYWYRQSLGQGLEFLIYFQGNSAPDKSGLPSDRFSAERTGGSVSTLTIQRTQQEDSAVYLCASSSPGLAGGPWNEQFFGPGTRLTVL.

The table lists this clone with a count of one. This chain connects TRBV3-1 (or the pseudogene TRBV3-2) to TRBJ1-5, with D perhaps TRBD1 (5 bases). The CDR3 totals 15 residues. Germline V CDR1 and CDR2: LGHDT, YNNKEL (reference sequence). Trimming pared 5 bases from V and 3 bases from J, leaving 14 bases between. In DNA form, the CDR3 reads TGTGCCAGCAGCTCAACCAGACAGACCAATCAGCCCCAGCATTTT. Its translation is CASSSTRQTNQPQHF.

The V and J genes are TRBV15 and TRBJ1-3; 10 bases align to TRBD1. This CDR3 region has 17 residues. The V segment lost 1 base and the J segment 3 bases; nucleotides outside the gene matches: 6. From germline, CDR1 is LNHNV and CDR2 YYDKDF (reference sequence). The DNA for the CDR3 is TGTGCCACCAGCAGAGGGACAGGGGGTATTGGTGGAAACACCATATATTTT. Amino acid sequence: CATSRGTGGIGGNTIYF.

The table lists this clone with a count of one. J is TRBJ1-6 and V is TRBV28, with D possibly TRBD1 on 5 matching bases. V dropped 7 bases and J dropped 6 bases, with 19 bases sitting between them. This CDR3 comprises 16 residues. Germline-derived CDR1 and CDR2 are MDHEN and SYDVKM. The CDR3: CASTTLRAGSNSPLHF. The DNA for the CDR3 is TGTGCCAGCACCACCCTCCGGGCAGGGTCTAATTCACCCCTCCACTTT.

This clone has just one count. The chain carries TRBV7-2 and TRBJ1-3; 7 bases align to TRBD1. Germline CDR1 SGHTA, CDR2 FQGNSA. This CDR3 has 14 amino acids. The ends lost 8 bases at V and 4 bases at J; junction bases unmatched: 8. In nucleotides, the CDR3 is TGTGCCAGCCGGCCGGGGACAGACGGAAACACCATATATTTT. Amino acid sequence: CASRPGTDGNTIYF.

This clone was observed a handful of times. The V gene is TRBV5-1, the J gene TRBJ1-1; TRBD1 aligns across 8 bases. This CDR3 contains 14 residues. Germline V gives CDR1 SGHRS, CDR2 YFSETQ. V lost 7 bases and J lost 1; bases outside the gene matches: 6. The CDR3 region is CASGSGQGNTEAFF. The CDR3 coding sequence is TGCGCCAGCGGATCCGGACAGGGGAACACTGAAGCTTTCTTT.

This clone came up once. This sequence joins TRBV5-3 and TRBJ2-2; 10 nucleotides line up with TRBD1. TRBV5-3 is designated an ORF whose function remains uncertain. The CDR3 spans 17 residues. Trimming cost V 3 bases and J 0 bases; bases outside gene matches: 5. The CDR3 here is CARSYRDRGANTGELFF. The DNA for the CDR3 is TGTGCCAGAAGCTACCGGGACAGGGGTGCGAACACCGGGGAGCTGTTTTTT.

J is TRBJ2-7 and V is TRBV6-5; 7 bases fit TRBD2. CDR1 and CDR2 (germline): MNHEY, SVGAGI. Trimming at V came to 4 bases and at J to 5 bases, leaving 2 bases not matched to a gene. The CDR3 runs 12 residues. CDR3 nucleotides: TGTGCCAGCAGTTCGGGAGGAAACGAGCAGTACGTC. Its translation: CASSSGGNEQYV.

Only a few counts were recorded for this clone. The chain combines TRBV5-5 with TRBJ1-6, with 7 positions matching TRBD1. Germline V CDR1 and CDR2: SGHKS, YYEKEE (reference sequence). V shed 7 bases, J shed 9 bases, and the junction held 16 bases outside the gene matches. The CDR3 totals 16 residues. The DNA for the CDR3 is TGTGCCAGCTCGATTTCCGGGACAGTGGACGGTTCACCCCTCCACTTT. It is translated as CASSISGTVDGSPLHF.

This clone was counted a few times. The CDR3 region has the DNA TGTGCCAGCAGCCAGCAGTATATGGGGGGGAACTCCTACGAGCAGTACTTC. Protein: CASSQQYMGGNSYEQYF. This sequence joins TRBV4-2 and TRBJ2-7; TRBD2 aligns across 7 bases. The CDR3 loop spans 17 amino acids. V shed 3 bases, J shed 0 bases, and the junction held 11 bases outside the gene matches. Germline CDR1 reads LGHNA; CDR2 reads YNFKEQ.